The rows below give T cell receptor beta chains drawn from one sample of a study of blood T cell repertoires in COVID-19. Method: immunoSEQ multiplex PCR; TCRdb's copy keeps in-frame clones and lacks some. The table records about 97,000 clones, approximately 92% of them present only once. Specimen: peripheral blood. All receptors come from a man over 45 with active COVID-19. The CDR3 runs from the conserved cysteine through the conserved F or W. A D gene is named only where the DNA matches it firmly. Clone size is stated in some rows and not others, as once, few, many or a class when expanded.

TRBV6-5,-,TRBJ2-1,TRBD2,CASSLAEPSYNEQFF,TGTGCCAGCAGTCTAGCGGAGCCCTCCTACAATGAGCAGTTCTTC
TRBV25-1,-,TRBJ1-2,TRBD1,CASAQRRDSYEGYTF,TGTGCCAGCGCACAACGGAGGGACAGCTATGAGGGCTACACCTTC
TRBV5-4,-,TRBJ1-4,TRBD1,CASSSSGTGPEKLFF,TGTGCCAGCAGCTCCTCCGGGACAGGGCCCGAAAAACTGTTTTTT
TRBV28,-,TRBJ1-2,-,CASSLPRRDGYTF,TGTGCCAGCAGTCTCCCCCGCAGGGATGGCTACACCTTC
TRBV28,-,TRBJ2-7,TRBD1,CASSSVGFRGRYEQYF,TGTGCCAGCAGTTCGGTCGGGTTCAGGGGGCGATATGAGCAGTACTTC
TRBV2,-,TRBJ2-7,-,CASTLGGIGYEQYF,TGTGCCAGCACCTTGGGGGGTATCGGGTACGAGCAGTACTTC
TRBV7-6,few,TRBJ1-3,-,CASSPEGRGSGNTIYF,TGTGCCAGCAGCCCCGAGGGCAGAGGCTCTGGAAACACCATATATTTT
TRBV4-1,-,TRBJ1-5,TRBD1,CASSFDRGEGQPQHF,TGCGCCAGCAGCTTCGACAGGGGCGAAGGTCAGCCCCAGCATTTT
TRBV24-1,-,TRBJ1-2,-,CATSDTGFYGYTF,TGTGCCACCAGTGATACGGGTTTTTATGGCTACACCTTC
TRBV6-5,-,TRBJ2-7,TRBD1,CASSPEQGALYEQYF,TGTGCCAGCAGTCCGGAGCAGGGGGCATTATACGAGCAGTACTTC
TRBV5-1,-,TRBJ2-3,-,CASSPLGGVQDTQYF,TGCGCCAGCAGCCCTCTAGGGGGAGTTCAAGATACGCAGTATTTT
TRBV3-1/TRBV3-2,-,TRBJ2-3,TRBD2,CASGSSGSTDTQYF,TGTGCCAGCGGGTCTAGCGGTAGCACAGATACGCAGTATTTT
TRBV9,-,TRBJ2-3,-,CASSQEVTGSPSTDTQYF,TGTGCCAGCAGCCAAGAGGTAACGGGGTCACCTAGCACAGATACGCAGTATTTT
TRBV2,-,TRBJ1-5,TRBD1,CASRGDRAQPQHF,TGTGCCAGCAGGGGCGACAGGGCTCAGCCCCAGCATTTT
TRBV19,-,TRBJ2-5,-,CASSMAGRQETQYF,TGTGCCAGTAGTATGGCAGGCCGGCAAGAGACCCAGTACTTC
TRBV7-9,few,TRBJ2-6,-,CAGKEEQDRGSGANVLTF,TGTGCCGGCAAGGAGGAGCAGGACCGCGGCTCTGGGGCCAACGTCCTGACTTTC
TRBV12-3/TRBV12-4,-,TRBJ2-3,-,CASRLRGDTQYF,TGTGCCAGCAGATTGAGGGGGGATACGCAGTATTTT
TRBV10-2,-,TRBJ2-6,TRBD2,CASSDRTSGTFSGANVLTF,TGCGCCAGCAGTGACAGGACTAGCGGGACTTTCTCTGGGGCCAACGTCCTGACTTTC